This T cell receptor (beta chain) was identified in a study of lymphopenia after photon versus proton radiotherapy. With respect to this clone: Its matching antigen is unknown.

Study-level results: Post-nadir TCR diversity decline inversely tracked overall survival among those who died. After lymphocyte nadir, photon-treated repertoires showed oligoclonal expansion, especially CD8+ Temra. Photon-treated patients lost naive T cells and TCR diversity; proton-treated stayed stable.

The repertoire was sequenced with immunoSEQ multiplex PCR; TCRdb's copy has only in-frame clones and lacks some. The sample holds about 65,000 clones, over 70% seen once. The CDR3 has 15 amino acids. With 4 bases clipped from V and 2 bases from J, the junction kept 7 bases outside the gene matches. Germline V gene data show CDR1 as PRHDT and CDR2 as FYEKMQ (reference sequence). The receptor comes from an elderly man with esophageal cancer. V is TRBV13 and J is TRBJ1-2; 7 nucleotides align to TRBD1. This sample comprised peripheral blood, obtained from a patient treated with proton-based radiotherapy. The CDR3 spells CASSSRQGPNYGYTF. The CDR3 DNA follows: TGTGCCAGCAGCTCCCGACAGGGACCCAACTATGGCTACACCTTC.